Listed below are T cell receptor beta chains from one sample, sequenced in a study of technical replicates of blood from several donors. Profiling relied on immunoSEQ multiplex PCR, and the TCRdb table lists in-frame clones only, not all of them. In the table there are tens of thousands of clones, around 94% of which are singletons. Sequenced sample: T cells isolated from PBMCs. The receptors derive from a human donor in good health. CDR3s include the opening cysteine and the closing phenylalanine or tryptophan. D genes are given only for firm matches. Expanded clones are given a class, and other clones once, few, many or no size at all.

D gene | J gene | clone size | V gene | CDR3 protein | CDR3 DNA
NA | TRBJ2-1 | NA | TRBV11-2 | CASSDWSSGNNEQFF | TGTGCCAGCAGCGATTGGAGTAGCGGAAACAATGAGCAGTTCTTC
TRBD1 | TRBJ1-2 | NA | TRBV5-6 | CASSLGMGQLNYGYTF | TGTGCCAGCAGCTTGGGAATGGGACAGCTAAACTATGGCTACACCTTC
TRBD1 | TRBJ2-5 | NA | TRBV5-6 | CASSLVRQGFMETQYF | TGTGCCAGCAGCTTGGTCCGACAGGGTTTTATGGAGACCCAGTACTTC
NA | TRBJ2-2 | NA | TRBV19 | CASHRGVNTGELFF | TGTGCCAGTCACCGCGGGGTAAACACCGGGGAGCTGTTTTTT
NA | TRBJ1-2 | NA | TRBV30 | CAWNKRQSLNYGYTF | TGTGCCTGGAACAAACGACAGAGCCTAAACTATGGCTACACCTTC
NA | TRBJ1-5 | few | TRBV6-1 | CASSEARSNQPQHF | TGTGCCAGCAGTGAAGCGAGGAGCAATCAGCCCCAGCATTTT
NA | TRBJ1-3 | NA | TRBV11-2 | CASSPPGAPGNTIYF | TGTGCCAGCAGCCCACCAGGGGCGCCTGGAAACACCATATATTTT
NA | TRBJ2-4 | once | TRBV6-1 | CASSDDIWGETKNIQYF | TGTGCCAGCAGTGACGACATCTGGGGGGAAACCAAAAACATTCAGTACTTC
NA | TRBJ2-2 | NA | TRBV19 | CASSTHAQSQNTGELFF | TGTGCCAGTAGTACCCACGCTCAGTCACAGAACACCGGGGAGCTGTTTTTT
NA | TRBJ2-7 | NA | TRBV4-1 | CASSQGSGLSVYEQYF | TGCGCCAGCAGCCAAGGATCTGGACTGAGTGTCTACGAGCAGTACTTC
TRBD2 | TRBJ2-3 | NA | TRBV9 | CASSVSSGITDTQYF | TGTGCCAGCAGCGTTTCTAGCGGGATAACAGATACGCAGTATTTT
NA | TRBJ1-2 | NA | TRBV13 | CASSLGRQTYGYTF | TGTGCCAGCAGCTTAGGGCGACAGACCTATGGCTACACCTTC
TRBD2 | TRBJ2-2 | NA | TRBV9 | CATTGRGGNTGELFF | TGTGCCACCACGGGTCGGGGGGGCAACACCGGGGAGCTGTTTTTT
TRBD1 | TRBJ2-7 | NA | TRBV15 | CATSPGGVLYEQYF | TGTGCCACCAGCCCAGGGGGAGTACTCTACGAGCAGTACTTC
NA | TRBJ2-7 | NA | TRBV27 | CASSLSPRVTYEQYF | TGTGCCAGCAGTTTATCTCCCAGGGTCACCTACGAGCAGTACTTC
TRBD1 | TRBJ1-1 | NA | TRBV5-1 | CASSFQGGNTEAFF | TGCGCCAGCAGCTTTCAGGGGGGGAACACTGAAGCTTTCTTT
NA | TRBJ1-1 | NA | TRBV19 | CASSIGPPDRNTEAFF | TGTGCCAGTAGTATAGGCCCCCCGGACAGAAACACTGAAGCTTTCTTT
NA | TRBJ2-3 | NA | TRBV5-1 | CASSLGSTGTDTQYF | TGCGCCAGCAGCCTTGGAAGTACGGGTACAGATACGCAGTATTTT
TRBD2 | TRBJ2-3 | NA | TRBV9 | CASSVERPRGARTDTQYF | TGTGCCAGCAGCGTAGAGAGACCGCGGGGGGCCCGCACAGATACGCAGTATTTT
NA | TRBJ1-2 | NA | TRBV9 | CASSVWRPVGYTF | TGTGCCAGCAGCGTATGGCGGCCGGTTGGCTACACCTTC
NA | TRBJ2-3 | NA | TRBV29-1 | CSAEGGHKGNSDTQYF | TGCAGCGCCGAGGGTGGTCACAAGGGCAACTCAGATACGCAGTATTTT
TRBD2 | TRBJ2-2 | NA | TRBV5-4 | CASSLLGREGPGELFF | TGTGCCAGCAGCCTCCTTGGGCGGGAGGGCCCCGGGGAGCTGTTTTTT